Included here is one TCR beta chain sequence, with context. Its specificity is not known. This entry comes from a study of T cell responses to AZD1222 COVID-19 vaccine. The CDR3 runs to 12 residues. CDR1 is SQVTM, CDR2 ANQGSEA, per germline. The V end was cut by 5 bases, the J end by 1 base, with 9 bases between. General study points: Donors in the cohort were predominantly white British and more often female, and clonal diversity was possibly underestimated. Baseline seropositivity occurred in only a handful of AZD1222 recipients. Repertoires in all cases were sampled only once the peak T cell response had passed.

Here immunoSEQ multiplex PCR was the method, and the copy in TCRdb shows in-frame clones only, minus some. The table lists roughly 120,000 clones, 85% to 95% of them singletons, with 5% in the top ten. The chain has TRBV29-1 and TRBJ2-7; D call uncertain. The sample in question was peripheral blood, obtained 28 days after the second AZD1222 dose. This receptor was obtained from an adult who received the AZD1222 COVID-19 vaccine. Here the CDR3 DNA reads TGCAGCGTTAGGGTTGGGTCCTACGAGCAGTACTTC. Translation gives CSVRVGSYEQYF.